Following are 21 T cell receptor beta chains from one sample sequenced in a study of regulatory T cells in long-lasting Graves disease. CDR3-region Arm-PCR and iRepertoire HTBI primers produced the TCR beta libraries. Each CDR3 protein gets one entry after TCRdb re-called the multiplex PCR reads with MiXCR. The sample consists of approximately 350,000 distinct CDR3 sequences, roughly a sixth of them appearing once. As for time point: newly diagnosed GD, antithyroid drugs for less than 3 months. PBMC RNA was the source of the TCR library. These data are also associated with another study on T cells in Graves' hyperthyroidism and ophthalmopathy.

The starting material was peripheral blood mononuclear cells (PBMCs), obtained at new diagnosis, from a patient treated with antithyroid drugs. Receptors originate from a man in his forties or fifties with Graves disease.

This chain connects TRBV2 to TRBJ2-7, with D possibly being TRBD1 or TRBD2 (5 bases each). V was cut by 6 bases and J by 2 bases, with 17 bases left in between. CDR1 and CDR2 (germline): SNHLY, FYNNEI. The CDR3 loop spans 15 amino acids. DNA of the CDR3: TGTGCCAGCAGCGGGACGGACGCACCGACCTACGAGCAGTACTTC. As protein: CASSGTDAPTYEQYF. The full variable domain, its missing parts supplied by reference TRBV2 and TRBJ2-7, is EPEVTQTPSHQVTQMGQEVILRCVPISNHLYFYWYRQILGQKVEFLVSFYNNEISEKSEIFDDQFSVERPDGSNFTLKIRSTKLEDSAMYFCASSGTDAPTYEQYFGPGTRLTVT.

In its sample, this clonotype was seen a few times. The chain recombines TRBV6-2 or TRBV6-3 with TRBJ2-7; TRBD1 or TRBD2 may be the D gene (5 bases each). V was shortened by 2 bases and J by 5 bases, with 10 bases between the two germline ends. Looked up from germline, CDR1 is MNHEY and CDR2 is SVGEGT. CDR3 length equals 13 residues. The CDR3 is CASSYSWGNEQYF. The CDR3 nucleotides are TGTGCCAGCAGTTACAGTTGGGGGAACGAGCAGTACTTC.

The gene calls are TRBV9 and TRBJ1-3, with no clear D. V lost 2 bases and J 1 base, leaving 10 bases between the germline ends. The germline V gene encodes CDR1 SGDLS and CDR2 YYNGEE. This CDR3 has 15 amino acids. This CDR3 is CASSVSERSGNTIYF. Written as DNA, the CDR3 is TGTGCCAGCAGCGTGAGCGAGAGATCTGGAAACACCATATATTTT.

At least ten counts were recorded for this clonotype. J is TRBJ1-1 and V is TRBV7-2, with a weak D call TRBD1 (5 bases). Germline assignment: CDR1 SGHTA and CDR2 FQGNSA. With 3 bases removed from V and 4 bases from J, the gap between germline ends came to 9 bases. This CDR3 contains 13 residues. CDR3 bases: TGTGCCAGCAGCTTGCGCAGGGCCACTGAAGCTTTCTTT. Its protein is CASSLRRATEAFF.

This clonotype was detected many times. This chain links TRBV30 with TRBJ2-7; no firm D call. CDR3 length: 10 amino acids. V lost 4 bases and J lost 6, with 7 bases in between. Germline CDR1 and CDR2: GTSNPN and SVGIG (reference sequence). The CDR3 reads CAWTHAEQYF. The CDR3 nucleotides are TGTGCCTGGACACACGCCGAGCAGTACTTC.

The V call is TRBV6-9, the J call TRBJ2-3; 11 bases match TRBD2. J gave up 2 bases and V 3 bases, and 4 bases lay outside the gene matches. Germline V lookup: CDR1 MNHGY, CDR2 SVAAGI. The CDR3 totals 16 residues. The CDR3 loop is CASSYRLAGNTDTQYF. In nucleotides, the CDR3 is TGTGCCAGCAGTTACCGACTAGCGGGGAACACAGATACGCAGTATTTT.

This chain connects TRBV7-2 to TRBJ2-2; D is uncertain. The germline V gene has CDR1 SGHTA and CDR2 FQGNSA. The CDR3 consists of 14 residues. V was clipped by 2 bases and J by 1 base, with 5 bases between them. The CDR3 region has the DNA TGTGCCAGCAGCTTAAAACTGAACACCGGGGAGCTGTTTTTT. Protein: CASSLKLNTGELFF.

V gene TRBV29-1 combines with J gene TRBJ2-5, with 7 bases matching TRBD1. Germline V gives CDR1 SQVTM, CDR2 ANQGSEA. J lost 7 bases, V lost 7 bases, and 12 bases had no gene match. The CDR3 totals 13 residues. CDR3 amino acids: CSAPPVTGRTQYF. The CDR3 coding sequence is TGCAGCGCCCCCCCCGTGACAGGGAGGACCCAGTACTTC.

In this sample, this clonotype turned up many times. V and J are TRBV6-2 or TRBV6-3 and TRBJ2-1; a possible D gene is TRBD1 (5 bases). The length of the CDR3 is 14 residues. V shed 6 bases and J shed 9 bases, with 18 bases lying between them. CDR1 and CDR2 (germline): MNHEY, SVGEGT. The CDR3 region is CASSRWGSVFEQFF. The DNA of the CDR3 is TGTGCCAGCAGCCGTTGGGGCTCCGTCTTTGAGCAGTTCTTC.

This clonotype was observed many times. The chain combines TRBV12-3 or TRBV12-4 with TRBJ1-1; TRBD1 agrees at 7 bases. There are 16 residues in the CDR3. V was pared by 6 bases and J by 1 base, with 11 bases of the junction left unmatched. CDR3 DNA sequence: TGTGCCAGCAGCCGTCCCGGGACAGCTCCGAACACTGAAGCTTTCTTT. Residues: CASSRPGTAPNTEAFF.

This clonotype was detected many times. This CDR3 is CASSQGQPHTGELFF. CDR3 DNA: TGTGCCAGCAGTCAGGGACAGCCTCACACCGGGGAGCTGTTTTTT. The chain employs TRBV6-1 and TRBJ2-2, with 7 positions matching TRBD1. V shed 5 bases and J 3 bases; nucleotides not matched to a gene: 6. Germline V gene sequence: CDR1 MNHNS, CDR2 SASEGT. CDR3 length: 15 amino acids.

This clonotype occurred many times. The chain combines TRBV5-5 with TRBJ2-7, with no clear D. Germline assignment: CDR1 SGHKS and CDR2 YYEKEE (reference sequence). V shed 1 base and J shed 3 bases, with 11 bases lying between them. The length of the CDR3 is 14 residues. CDR3 loop: CASSLLGPVYEQYF. The CDR3 coding sequence is TGTGCCAGCAGCTTGTTAGGGCCCGTCTACGAGCAGTACTTC.

Notes on this clonotype: One base away lies a much larger clone, so this may be a sequencing read error. V gene TRBV7-9 combines with J gene TRBJ2-7, with D maybe TRBD2 (6 bases). This CDR3 has 15 residues. Germline V gives CDR1 SEHNR, CDR2 FQNEAQ (reference sequence). The V end lost 6 bases, the J end lost 5 bases, and 20 bases lay between the germline ends. In nucleotides, the CDR3 is TGTGCCAGCAGTGGAGGGCAGATCGTTCTGCACGAGCAGTACTTC. As protein: CASSGGQIVLHEQYF.

This clonotype was counted at least ten times. This rearrangement joins TRBV27 to TRBJ2-5; TRBD1 aligns across 7 bases. This CDR3 region has 15 residues. Germline CDR1 reads MNHEY; CDR2 reads SMNVEV (reference sequence). The V gene end was trimmed by 5 bases and the J gene end by 4 bases; junction bases not matched to a gene: 10. Here the CDR3 reads CASSQDRLGAETQYF. In DNA, the CDR3 is TGTGCCAGCAGTCAGGACAGGCTAGGGGCAGAGACCCAGTACTTC.

The chain couples TRBV2 to TRBJ1-2; the D gene is possibly TRBD1 (5 bases). Looked up from germline, CDR1 is SNHLY and CDR2 is FYNNEI. The CDR3 extends over 14 amino acids. Trimming took off 5 bases at V and 7 bases at J, with 17 bases between the two ends. CDR3 DNA: TGTGCCAGCAGTAGCCTTTGGGGGGGTAGTGGCTACACCTTC. It is translated as CASSSLWGGSGYTF. Using reference TRBV2 and TRBJ1-2 for the parts outside the CDR3, the full variable domain is EPEVTQTPSHQVTQMGQEVILRCVPISNHLYFYWYRQILGQKVEFLVSFYNNEISEKSEIFDDQFSVERPDGSNFTLKIRSTKLEDSAMYFCASSSLWGGSGYTFGSGTRLTVV.

This clonotype was recorded many times. V and J are TRBV18 and TRBJ1-2; D is unresolved. V was clipped by 2 bases and J by 4 bases, with 8 bases between them. CDR1 is KGHSH, CDR2 LQKENI, per germline. This CDR3 spans 13 amino acids. In nucleotides, the CDR3 is TGTGCCAGCTCACCAGCAGAATTCTATGGCTACACCTTC. It encodes CASSPAEFYGYTF. Combining the CDR3 with reference TRBV18 and TRBJ1-2 gives the whole variable domain NAGVMQNPRHLVRRRGQEARLRCSPMKGHSHVYWYRQLPEEGLKFMVYLQKENIIDESGMPKERFSAEFPKEGPSILRIQQVVRGDSAAYFCASSPAEFYGYTFGSGTRLTVV.

The V and J genes are TRBV20-1 and TRBJ2-7, with 8 bases lining up with TRBD1. The CDR3 length is 12 residues. Germline values: CDR1 DFQATT, CDR2 SNEGSKA (reference sequence). V was pared by 1 base and J by 6 bases, with 2 bases of the junction left unmatched. CDR3 nucleotide sequence: TGCAGTGCTAGAGGGACAGGGACCGAGCAGTACTTC. Translation: CSARGTGTEQYF.

A word on this clonotype: A much bigger clone sits one base away, suggesting this may be a read error. The gene calls are TRBV7-9 and TRBJ1-1, with 8 bases lining up with TRBD1. The CDR3 runs 15 residues. Germline values: CDR1 SEHNR, CDR2 FQNEAQ (reference sequence). The CDR3 reads CASSWTGLMNTDAFF. CDR3 DNA sequence: TGTGCCAGCAGCTGGACAGGGCTAATGAACACTGACGCTTTCTTT. The entire variable domain, with the rest obtained from reference TRBV7-9 and TRBJ1-1, is as follows: DTGVSQNPRHKITKRGQNVTFRCDPISEHNRLYWYRQTLGQGPEFLTYFQNEAQLEKSRLLSDRFSAERPKGSFSTLEIQRTEQGDSAMYLCASSWTGLMNTDAFFGQGTRLTVV.

This clonotype came up many times. The J gene is TRBJ1-3, the V gene TRBV10-3; 8 bases are shared with TRBD1. Per germline, CDR1 ENHRY and CDR2 SYGVKD. The CDR3 has 15 amino acids. J was trimmed by 0 bases and V by 10 bases; bases with no gene match: 8. CDR3 in amino acids: CATPDRDTSGNTIYF. DNA for the CDR3: TGTGCCACTCCGGACAGGGATACCTCTGGAAACACCATATATTTT.

This clonotype was found a few times. The V call is TRBV6-1, the J call TRBJ1-5; tentatively, D is TRBD1 (5 bases). With 6 bases removed from V and 9 bases from J, the gap between germline ends came to 18 bases. This CDR3 comprises 14 residues. CDR1 MNHNS and CDR2 SASEGT come from the germline V gene. The CDR3 is CASRPGAGIRPQHF. In DNA, the CDR3 is TGTGCCAGCAGACCCGGGGCCGGGATTCGGCCCCAGCATTTT.

A few counts support this clonotype. This chain connects TRBV9 to TRBJ2-1; D is ambiguous. The V gene lost 4 bases and the J gene lost 10 bases, with 15 bases spanning the gap. This CDR3 region has 13 residues. The germline gives CDR1 SGDLS, CDR2 YYNGEE. CDR3 region: CASSPRGVVEQFF. The CDR3 DNA follows: TGTGCCAGCAGCCCGCGTGGGGTTGTCGAGCAGTTCTTC.